The 22 T cell receptor beta chains given below trace back to one sample, sequenced in a study of T cell clonality in common variable immunodeficiency. Sequencing was performed with immunoSEQ multiplex PCR; in TCRdb, only in-frame clones are kept and a portion is missing. Recorded here are tens of thousands of clones, none singletons. Sequencing was performed on peripheral blood mononuclear cells. The source of these receptors is a person between 18 and 75 years old in good health.

This clone was counted ten times or more. Read data end 3 residues before the CDR3 end; the end is taken from the germline J gene. The rearrangement links TRBV7-2 to TRBJ2-7, with a weak D call TRBD2 (6 bases). The CDR3 totals 14 residues. Trimming left V 5 bases short and J 5 bases short, with 16 bases between. Germline-derived CDR1 and CDR2 are SGHTA and FQGNSA. The CDR3 bases that were read are TGTGCCAGCAGCGCCCCGGGTCGGGGGAACGAG. It is translated as CASSAPGRGNE. The CDR3 in its entirety is CASSAPGRGNEQYF.

This clone was counted ten times or more. The CDR3 end lies 3 residues beyond the end of the read and is filled in from the germline J gene. The chain recombines TRBV6-1 with TRBJ1-2, with D possibly matching TRBD1 (6 bases). Germline CDR1 is MNHNS and CDR2 is SASEGT. There are 15 residues in the CDR3. Trimming stripped 2 bases from V and 1 base from J, with 11 bases between. The sequenced part of the CDR3 DNA is TGTGCCAGCAGTGAACGGGGACACCGTAACTATGGC. This encodes CASSERGHRNYG. The whole CDR3 protein is CASSERGHRNYGYTF.

Ten or more counts support this clone. The sequenced fragment ends 3 residues before the CDR3 boundary, so the rest is inferred from the germline J gene. The chain links TRBV29-1 to TRBJ1-1, with a weak D call TRBD1 (5 bases). Germline CDR1 reads SQVTM; CDR2 reads ANQGSEA. V shed 3 bases and J shed 0 bases, with 8 bases lying between them. The CDR3 is 13 amino acids. The DNA read from the CDR3 is TGCAGCGTTGATGGGGGGTTGAACACTGAA. Translating it yields CSVDGGLNTE. Given in full, the CDR3 is CSVDGGLNTEAFF.

This clone was recorded many times. Incomplete CDR3 DNA: TGCAGTGCTCCCCTAATAGCGGGAGTGAGAGAGACC. This translates into CSAPLIAGVRET. The whole CDR3 region reads CSAPLIAGVRETQYF. This rearrangement joins TRBV20-1 to TRBJ2-5; 9 nucleotides line up with TRBD2. Sequencing ends 3 residues short of the CDR3 end; the germline J gene provides the rest. Trimming removed 5 bases from V and 4 bases from J; junction bases left unmatched: 11. CDR1 and CDR2 (germline): DFQATT, SNEGSKA (reference sequence). The CDR3 has 15 residues.

This clone was counted at least ten times. The CDR3 end is not reached by the read, which stops 3 residues before it; the germline J gene fills it in. V is TRBV5-1 and J is TRBJ2-1; 15 bases fit TRBD2. The CDR3 is made up of 16 amino acids. V trimming: 3 bases; J trimming: 7 bases; junction bases outside the gene matches: 5. Germline-derived CDR1 and CDR2 are SGHRS and YFSETQ. The CDR3 reads CASSSGLAGGANEQFF. The sequenced part of the CDR3 DNA is TGCGCCAGCAGCTCGGGACTAGCGGGAGGTGCTAATGAG.

This clone was counted ten times or more. The sequence runs out 3 residues before the end of the CDR3; the remainder is reconstructed from the germline J gene. The chain joins TRBV30 to TRBJ1-2; possibly TRBD1 for D (6 bases). CDR1 is GTSNPN, CDR2 SVGIG, per germline (reference sequence). This CDR3 has 12 residues. The CDR3 is CAWSGRGSGYTF. Partial CDR3 DNA: TGTGCCTGGAGTGGAAGGGGGTCCGGC.

Concerning this clone itself: The read terminates 3 residues before the CDR3 end, so the remaining end is supplied by the germline J gene. The chain couples TRBV6-2 or TRBV6-3 to TRBJ2-7, with 7 positions matching TRBD1. Germline lookup yields CDR1 MNHEY and CDR2 SVGEGT. This CDR3 comprises 16 residues. V shed 5 bases and J 2 bases; nucleotides not matched to a gene: 12. The sequenced part of the CDR3 DNA is TGTGCCAGCAGTCTCCTATACGACGGGACAGCCTACGAG. This codes for CASSLLYDGTAYE. The complete CDR3 reads CASSLLYDGTAYEQYF.

Many counts were recorded for this clone. The CDR3 end lies 3 residues beyond the end of the read and is filled in from the germline J gene. The rearrangement uses TRBV18 and TRBJ2-7; D might be TRBD1 (6 bases). Looked up from germline, CDR1 is KGHSH and CDR2 is LQKENI. This CDR3 region has 14 residues. V was clipped by 5 bases and J by 6 bases, with 17 bases between them. CDR3 protein: CASSFRTDVGEQYF. The CDR3 bases that were read are TGTGCCAGCTCATTCAGGACAGATGTTGGCGAG.

Many counts were recorded for this clone. Read coverage stops 3 residues before the CDR3 terminus; the germline J gene supplies the remainder. The V call is TRBV11-3, the J call TRBJ2-1; 15 bases are a match to TRBD2. Germline CDR1 is SGHNT and CDR2 is YENEEA. The CDR3 totals 15 residues. After removal of 5 bases from V and 7 bases from J, the junction contained 3 bases not matched to a gene. The CDR3 DNA, read in part, is TGTGCCAGCAGCCCGGGACTAGCGGGAGGTAATGAG. It is translated as CASSPGLAGGNE. The whole CDR3 is CASSPGLAGGNEQFF.

This clone occurred many times. The DNA read from the CDR3 is TGTGCCAGCAGTCGGACCGGGACAGCACAAGAGACC. It yields the protein CASSRTGTAQET. Given in full, the CDR3 is CASSRTGTAQETQYF. The rearrangement joins TRBV5-6 to TRBJ2-5, with TRBD1 identical over 7 bases. The CDR3 end falls 3 residues outside the read, so it is completed with the germline J gene. CDR1 and CDR2 from the germline V gene are SGHDT and YYEEEE. The CDR3 has 15 amino acids. Trimming cost V 5 bases and J 2 bases; bases outside gene matches: 9.

This clone was picked up many times. The CDR3 end is not reached by the read, which stops 3 residues before it; the germline J gene fills it in. This chain connects TRBV19 to TRBJ1-5; D is possibly TRBD1 (6 bases). The CDR3 consists of 15 residues. Germline CDR1 reads LNHDA; CDR2 reads SQIVND (reference sequence). Trimming took off 7 bases at V and 2 bases at J, with 15 bases between the two ends. CDR3: CASTGTLVGNQPQHF. The part of the CDR3 DNA that was read is TGTGCCAGTACCGGGACACTGGTTGGCAATCAGCCC.

This clone showed up many times. The read ends 3 residues shy of where the CDR3 ends; the end is completed using the germline J gene. The chain has TRBV29-1 and TRBJ1-4; D might be TRBD1 (6 bases). The CDR3 spans 15 residues. From germline, CDR1 is SQVTM and CDR2 ANQGSEA. Trimming pared 7 bases from V and 1 base from J, leaving 16 bases between. Incomplete CDR3 DNA: TGCAGCGCTGGACAGTCTAGCCTAACTAATGAAAAA. Translating gives CSAGQSSLTNEK. The CDR3 in full is CSAGQSSLTNEKLFF.

This clone has ten or more counts. The CDR3 extends 3 residues past the end of the read, so its final part is completed from the germline J gene. The chain recombines TRBV20-1 with TRBJ2-1; TRBD1 aligns across 8 bases. The CDR3 runs 16 residues. The germline CDR1 and CDR2 sequences are DFQATT and SNEGSKA (reference sequence). J lost 7 bases, V lost 4 bases, and 15 bases had no gene match. Partial CDR3 DNA: TGCAGTGCTACCCCCCCACAGGGGGTGTCCTTGAATGAG. Translated: CSATPPQGVSLNE. The CDR3 reads in full as CSATPPQGVSLNEQFF.

This clone was picked up many times. The read is 3 residues too short to cover the CDR3 end, so that end is filled in from the germline J gene. The chain links TRBV7-2 to TRBJ2-1, with a possible D match to TRBD1 (5 bases). Per germline, CDR1 SGHTA and CDR2 FQGNSA. There are 13 residues in the CDR3. V was pared by 2 bases and J by 6 bases, with 8 bases between. The DNA read from the CDR3 is TGTGCCAGCAGCTTAAGACAGACCAATGAG. Its protein is CASSLRQTNE. The whole CDR3 sequence reads CASSLRQTNEQFF.

A note on this clone: The read finishes 3 residues shy of the CDR3 end, and the germline J gene is used to complete it. The chain uses TRBV7-3 and TRBJ2-2; 9 bases map to TRBD1. The V gene end was trimmed by 2 bases and the J gene end by 2 bases; junction bases not matched to a gene: 3. This CDR3 contains 16 residues. Germline V gene lookup returns CDR1 SGHTA and CDR2 FQGTGA. This CDR3 reads CASSLGTGLNTGELFF. The CDR3 bases that were read are TGTGCCAGCAGCTTAGGGACAGGGTTAAACACCGGGGAG. The full variable domain, in which reference TRBV7-3 and TRBJ2-2 provide the parts outside the CDR3, is GAGVSQTPSNKVTEKGKYVELRCDPISGHTALYWYRQSLGQGPEFLIYFQGTGAADDSGLPNDRFFAVRPEGSVSTLKIQRTERGDSAVYLCASSLGTGLNTGELFFGEGSRLTVL.

This clone was detected ten times or more. The CDR3 bases that were read are TGTGCCAGCAGTGGACAGGGGGCGATCGGGGAG. Its protein product is CASSGQGAIGE. The complete CDR3 reads CASSGQGAIGELFF. The gene calls are TRBV2 and TRBJ2-2; 10 nucleotides align to TRBD1. The sequenced fragment ends 3 residues before the CDR3 boundary, so the rest is inferred from the germline J gene. This CDR3 spans 14 amino acids. V shed 4 bases, J shed 7 bases, and the junction held 3 bases outside the gene matches. Germline V CDR1 and CDR2: SNHLY, FYNNEI.

This clone was seen a few times. The read halts 3 residues ahead of the CDR3 end, with the missing end drawn from the germline J gene. The rearrangement uses TRBV27 and TRBJ2-5; TRBD1 matches at 8 bases. Germline V gene data show CDR1 as MNHEY and CDR2 as SMNVEV (reference sequence). Germline trimming cut 3 bases from V and 3 bases from J; bases unmatched to any gene: 3. The CDR3 runs 14 residues. The part of the CDR3 DNA that was read is TGTGCCAGCAGTTTGAACAGGGGGGAAGAGACC. It codes for CASSLNRGEET. From start to end, the CDR3 is CASSLNRGEETQYF.

This clone was counted many times. The read gets to within 3 residues of the CDR3 end, and the germline J gene fills in the rest. The chain is built from TRBV20-1 and TRBJ2-5, with TRBD2 matching 10 bases. The CDR3 sequence is 13 residues long. V lost 7 bases and J lost 7; bases outside the gene matches: 9. Germline CDR1 and CDR2: DFQATT and SNEGSKA (reference sequence). The CDR3 region is CSGLAGVEGTQYF. Incomplete CDR3 DNA: TGCAGTGGCCTAGCGGGAGTGGAGGGGACC.

This clone was detected many times. The read ends 3 residues early relative to the CDR3; the germline J gene fills the gap. V gene TRBV6-2 or TRBV6-3 combines with J gene TRBJ1-5; 10 nucleotides agree with TRBD1. The germline V gene has CDR1 MNHEY and CDR2 SVGEGT. The CDR3 is 16 amino acids. V trimming: 4 bases; J trimming: 7 bases; junction bases outside the gene matches: 10. The covered CDR3 bases are TGTGCCAGCAGTTTTACCGGGACAGGGGCACACCAGCCC. Protein sequence: CASSFTGTGAHQP. The whole CDR3 sequence reads CASSFTGTGAHQPQHF.

Many counts were recorded for this clone. The observed sequence ends 3 residues before the CDR3 terminus, with the missing tail filled in from the germline J gene. The chain carries TRBV20-1 and TRBJ2-3; the D gene could be TRBD1 or TRBD2 (6 bases each). This CDR3 region has 12 residues. Germline V gene lookup returns CDR1 DFQATT and CDR2 SNEGSKA (reference sequence). CDR3 bases read: TGCAGCGGCTGGAGGGGGACAGATACG. Protein product: CSGWRGTDT. The complete CDR3 sequence is CSGWRGTDTQYF.

This clone was seen a handful of times. The chain's CDR3 is CASSSRWYEQYF. The CDR3 DNA, read in part, is TGTGCCAGCAGCTCCCGGTGGTACGAG. This chain links TRBV7-2 with TRBJ2-7, with D hard to call. The read terminates 3 residues ahead of where the CDR3 ends, so the germline J gene completes it. CDR1 and CDR2 (germline): SGHTA, FQGNSA. This CDR3 comprises 12 residues. Trimming shortened V by 4 bases and J by 4 bases, and 8 bases separated the two germline ends.

This clone was seen repeatedly, ten times or more. The DNA read from the CDR3 is TGTGCCAGCAGCTTGGGACAGTATTATCAGCCC. Translation: CASSLGQYYQP. The CDR3 as a whole reads CASSLGQYYQPQHF. The chain carries TRBV5-6 and TRBJ1-5; TRBD1 might be the D (5 bases). The read stops 3 residues short of the end of the CDR3; the missing end is completed from the germline J gene. The CDR3 has 14 amino acids. With 0 bases removed from V and 5 bases from J, the gap between germline ends came to 9 bases. The germline V gene has CDR1 SGHDT and CDR2 YYEEEE.